This T cell receptor (beta chain) was found in a study of blood T cell repertoires in COVID-19. The wider study: Samples of COVID-19 (acute and convalescent) were obtained from the United States, Italy and Spain. The analysed material was cDNA or gDNA that came from T cells, B-cell-depleted T cells, or PBMCs.

The CDR3 length is 14 residues. V was shortened by 3 bases and J by 5 bases, with 11 bases between the two germline ends. From germline, CDR1 is LNHNV and CDR2 YYDKDF (reference sequence). Assay: immunoSEQ multiplex PCR; the TCRdb copy retains only in-frame clones and omits some. The sample has 300,000 or so clones; 87% are singletons. The sample consisted of peripheral blood. This TCR was sampled from a woman aged 40-49 years who had recovered from COVID-19. The chain has TRBV15 and TRBJ1-5; weak D call: TRBD1 (5 bases). The CDR3 nucleotides are TGTGCCACCAGCAGGGCGGGGGTGGATCAGCCCCAGCATTTT. This sequence encodes CATSRAGVDQPQHF.